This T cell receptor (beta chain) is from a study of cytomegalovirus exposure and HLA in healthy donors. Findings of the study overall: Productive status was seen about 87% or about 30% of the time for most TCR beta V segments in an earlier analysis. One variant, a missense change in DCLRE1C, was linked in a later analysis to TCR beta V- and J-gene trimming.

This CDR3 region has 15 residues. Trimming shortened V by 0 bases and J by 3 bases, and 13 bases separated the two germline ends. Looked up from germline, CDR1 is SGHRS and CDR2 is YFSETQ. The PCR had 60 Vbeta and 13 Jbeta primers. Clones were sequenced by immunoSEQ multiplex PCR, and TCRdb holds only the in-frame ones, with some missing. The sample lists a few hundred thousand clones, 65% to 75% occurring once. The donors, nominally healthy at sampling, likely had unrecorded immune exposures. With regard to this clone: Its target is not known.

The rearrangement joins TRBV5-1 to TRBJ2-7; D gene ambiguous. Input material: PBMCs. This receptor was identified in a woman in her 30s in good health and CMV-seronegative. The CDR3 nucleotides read TGCGCCAGCAGCTTGGAAAATTTAGCAATCTACGAGCAGTACTTC. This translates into CASSLENLAIYEQYF.